The 9 T cell receptor beta chains given below trace back to one sample, sequenced in a study of memory CD4+ T cells and cytomegalovirus serostatus. TCRdb keeps only in-frame clones here, not all; method: immunoSEQ multiplex PCR. The data contain under 50,000 clones, around 78% of them seen just once; the ten biggest clones take up around 0.99%. Single viable CD3+CD4+CD8-CD45RO+ cells were sorted as the memory CD4+ T cells. The sample comprised memory CD4+ T cells from blood. These receptors originate from an adult in good health and CMV-seronegative.

The chain uses TRBV28 and TRBJ1-2; TRBD1 agrees at 9 bases. CDR3 length: 16 amino acids. Germline CDR1 MDHEN, CDR2 SYDVKM. The V segment lost 4 bases and the J segment 7 bases; nucleotides outside the gene matches: 13. The CDR3 is CASSSPVGTGSSGYTF. The DNA of the CDR3 is TGTGCCAGCAGTTCCCCGGTCGGGACAGGGTCTTCTGGCTACACCTTC.

This clone is a singleton in its sample. The CDR3 DNA sequence: TGTGCCAGCAGCCCCCGGTTTGGCTATAATGAAAAACTGTTTTTT. As protein: CASSPRFGYNEKLFF. This chain joins TRBV9 and TRBJ1-4; D unresolved. The CDR3 consists of 15 residues. Trimming took off 4 bases at V and 4 bases at J, with 14 bases between the two ends. Looked up from germline, CDR1 is SGDLS and CDR2 is YYNGEE.

The J gene is TRBJ2-3, the V gene TRBV19; D possibly corresponds to TRBD2 (5 bases). The V end was cut by 1 base, the J end by 6 bases, with 8 bases between. From germline, CDR1 is LNHDA and CDR2 SQIVND (reference sequence). The CDR3 is made up of 13 amino acids. The CDR3 nucleotides read TGTGCCAGTAGTATAGGTCGAGGGGATACGCAGTATTTT. Protein: CASSIGRGDTQYF. Filled out from reference TRBV19 and TRBJ2-3, the complete variable domain reads DGGITQSPKYLFRKEGQNVTLSCEQNLNHDAMYWYRQDPGQGLRLIYYSQIVNDFQKGDIAEGYSVSREKKESFPLTVTSAQKNPTAFYLCASSIGRGDTQYFGPGTRLTVL.

The chain links TRBV10-3 to TRBJ2-7; the D gene is possibly TRBD2 (6 bases). From germline, CDR1 is ENHRY and CDR2 SYGVKD. The CDR3 totals 14 residues. Trimming cost V 6 bases and J 5 bases, with 17 bases left between them. CDR3 bases: TGTGCCATCAGCAAAGGAGGGGAAAGGAACGAGCAGTACTTC. The encoded protein is CAISKGGERNEQYF.

The V call is TRBV4-1, the J call TRBJ2-1, with TRBD1 matching 10 bases. This CDR3 comprises 18 residues. J was trimmed by 6 bases and V by 1 base; bases with no gene match: 12. Germline loops: CDR1 MGHRA, CDR2 YSYEKL. This chain's CDR3 is CASSQVLLGTGVPNEQFF. The CDR3 coding sequence is TGCGCCAGCAGCCAAGTTCTTTTAGGGACAGGGGTTCCCAATGAGCAGTTCTTC.

This chain uses TRBV7-9 with TRBJ2-3, with unresolved D. CDR1 is SEHNR and CDR2 is FQNEAQ in the germline V gene (reference sequence). The CDR3 spans 14 residues. Trimming shortened V by 4 bases and J by 0 bases, and 8 bases separated the two germline ends. CDR3 sequence (DNA): TGTGCCAGCAGCTCCCCATCTAGCACAGATACGCAGTATTTT. This gives the protein CASSSPSSTDTQYF.

This sequence joins TRBV7-8 and TRBJ2-7, with D possibly matching TRBD2 (5 bases). V gave up 5 bases and J gave up 3 bases, with 17 bases separating them. Germline CDR1 and CDR2: SGHVS and FQNEAQ. The CDR3 spans 15 residues. DNA of the CDR3: TGTGCCAGCAGCCCCACCGGCGGGCTTTACTACGAGCAGTACTTC. As protein: CASSPTGGLYYEQYF.

V is TRBV10-3 and J is TRBJ2-5; 10 bases are a match to TRBD2. V lost 3 bases, J lost 5 bases, and 12 bases stayed unmatched. Germline V lookup: CDR1 ENHRY, CDR2 SYGVKD. The CDR3 totals 17 residues. DNA for the CDR3: TGTGCCATCAGTGACGAGGCTAGCGGGGGCCGGGGCGAGACCCAGTACTTC. Its translation: CAISDEASGGRGETQYF.

The J gene is TRBJ2-7, the V gene TRBV10-1; 9 positions agree with TRBD2. In germline, CDR1 is WNHNN, CDR2 SYGVQD (reference sequence). This CDR3 contains 12 residues. V lost 4 bases, J lost 7 bases, and 2 bases stayed unmatched. The CDR3 DNA reads as TGCGCCAGCAGTGCAGGACTAGCGGAGCAGTACTTC. Translation gives CASSAGLAEQYF.